What follows are 7 T cell receptor beta chains derived from one specimen sequenced in a study of a mutant IDH1 vaccine in newly diagnosed glioma. Clones were read by immunoSEQ multiplex PCR, and TCRdb kept only the in-frame ones, dropping some. The sample records 35,000 to 40,000 clones, 81% being singletons. Time point defined: week 23, last vaccination. A 20-mer mutant IDH1 peptide at 300 ug was injected subcutaneously with topical imiquimod. These receptors' antigens are unknown. The sample consisted of PBMCs, taken from a glioma patient whose treatment included an IDH1 peptide vaccine. All receptors come from a man aged 35 to 55 with glioma.

CDR3: CASSADLTGTGANQPQHF. DNA of the CDR3: TGTGCCAGCAGTGCAGACCTAACAGGGACAGGAGCCAATCAGCCCCAGCATTTT. The chain is built from TRBV6-1 and TRBJ1-5; 8 bases line up with TRBD1. The CDR3 has 18 residues. The J segment lost 3 bases and the V segment lost 4 bases, leaving 14 bases of the junction unmatched. The germline V gene encodes CDR1 MNHNS and CDR2 SASEGT.

This clone showed up just once. The CDR3: CASSLVLANTGELFF. The DNA for the CDR3 is TGTGCCAGCAGCTTAGTCCTCGCGAACACCGGGGAGCTGTTTTTT. The chain combines TRBV7-9 with TRBJ2-2; D gene unclear. CDR1 is SEHNR and CDR2 is FQNEAQ in the germline V gene (reference sequence). V lost 1 base to trimming and J lost 0 bases, with 6 bases between them. The CDR3 consists of 15 residues.

This clone was picked up one time. The chain employs TRBV11-2 and TRBJ2-7; 8 bases are a match to TRBD2. Germline CDR1 and CDR2: SGHAT and FQNNGV. V trimming: 0 bases; J trimming: 11 bases; junction bases outside the gene matches: 9. The CDR3 covers 14 residues. The chain's CDR3 is CASSLDGAGAREYF. In nucleotides, the CDR3 is TGTGCCAGCAGCTTAGATGGAGCGGGGGCTCGGGAGTACTTC.

This chain joins TRBV7-8 and TRBJ2-1; 8 positions match TRBD2. This CDR3 is 16 amino acids long. V gave up 4 bases and J gave up 4 bases; unmatched junction bases: 9. Germline CDR1 and CDR2: SGHVS and FQNEAQ. This CDR3 reads CASSWLAGPVYNEQFF. Written as DNA, the CDR3 is TGTGCCAGCAGCTGGTTAGCGGGACCCGTTTACAATGAGCAGTTCTTC.

The V gene is TRBV7-2, the J gene TRBJ1-6; the D is unclear. Germline loops: CDR1 SGHTA, CDR2 FQGNSA. CDR3 size: 15 residues. V lost 0 bases and J lost 7, with 10 bases in between. The CDR3 bases are TGTGCCAGCAGCTTAGCGGGGTCGGTGAATTCACCCCTCCACTTT. This translates into CASSLAGSVNSPLHF.

The gene calls are TRBV12-5 and TRBJ2-2; D ambiguous. The V gene's germline CDR1 is LGHNT and CDR2 FRNRAP. Trimming pared 2 bases from V and 3 bases from J, leaving 19 bases between. The CDR3 covers 18 residues. CDR3 residues: CASGLTSPSVRHTGELFF. The CDR3 DNA reads as TGTGCTAGTGGTTTGACTTCCCCTTCGGTCAGACACACCGGGGAGCTGTTTTTT.

The chain recombines TRBV9 with TRBJ2-2, with D hard to call. The CDR3 covers 13 residues. The germline V and J ends were trimmed by 4 bases and 2 bases, with 6 bases remaining between them. Per germline, CDR1 SGDLS and CDR2 YYNGEE. The CDR3 here is CASSLRNTGELFF. The CDR3 DNA sequence: TGTGCCAGCAGCCTTAGAAACACCGGGGAGCTGTTTTTT. Full variable domain (outside the CDR3, taken from reference TRBV9 and TRBJ2-2): DSGVTQTPKHLITATGQRVTLRCSPRSGDLSVYWYQQSLDQGLQFLIQYYNGEERAKGNILERFSAQQFPDLHSELNLSSLELGDSALYFCASSLRNTGELFFGEGSRLTVL.